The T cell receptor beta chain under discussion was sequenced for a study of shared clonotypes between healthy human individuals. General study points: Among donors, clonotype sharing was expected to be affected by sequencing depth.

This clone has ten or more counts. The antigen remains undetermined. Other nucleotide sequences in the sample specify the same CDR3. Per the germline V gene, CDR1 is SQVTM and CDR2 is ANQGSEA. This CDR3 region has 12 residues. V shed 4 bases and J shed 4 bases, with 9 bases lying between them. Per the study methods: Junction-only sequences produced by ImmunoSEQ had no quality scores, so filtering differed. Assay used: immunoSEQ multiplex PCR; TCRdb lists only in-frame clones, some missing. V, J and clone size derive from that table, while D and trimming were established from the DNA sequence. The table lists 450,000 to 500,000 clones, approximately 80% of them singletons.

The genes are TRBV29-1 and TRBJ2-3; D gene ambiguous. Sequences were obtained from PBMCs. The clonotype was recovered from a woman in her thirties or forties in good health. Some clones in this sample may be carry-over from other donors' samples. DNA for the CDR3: TGCAGCGTTGTCTTAGGTGCAGATACGCAGTATTTT. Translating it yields CSVVLGADTQYF.